This T cell receptor (beta chain) was recovered during a study of PD-1 blockade in classical Hodgkin lymphoma. V gave up 3 bases and J gave up 5 bases, with 11 bases separating them. Germline CDR1 SEHNR, CDR2 FQNEAQ (reference sequence). The CDR3 consists of 14 residues. Assay: immunoSEQ multiplex PCR; the TCRdb copy retains only in-frame clones and omits some. The sample holds tens of thousands of clones, around 76% seen once. The time point is: cycle 4 day 1 (C4D1), after less than 7 weeks of nivolumab. After autologous stem cell transplantation all patients relapsed, and prior brentuximab vedotin exposure differed between cohorts. Relapsed/refractory classical Hodgkin lymphoma patients had complete, partial or progressive responses.

This chain joins TRBV7-9 and TRBJ2-1; D is uncertain. This material consisted of peripheral blood mononuclear cells (PBMCs), taken before the fourth cycle of nivolumab. The receptor was derived from a human donor with classical Hodgkin lymphoma. The chain's CDR3 is CASSFAQTDNEQFF. The CDR3 region has the DNA TGTGCCAGCAGCTTTGCCCAGACCGACAATGAGCAGTTCTTC.